The rows below give T cell receptor beta chains drawn from one sample of a study of blood T cell repertoires in COVID-19. The protocol was immunoSEQ multiplex PCR, while the TCRdb copy is restricted to in-frame clones and leaves out a portion. Among more than 150,000 clones, roughly 73% were seen once, and the ten largest hold around 2.8%. Sequenced sample: peripheral blood. The receptors were gathered from a woman aged 80 or over with active or convalescent COVID-19. Both conserved end residues are trimmed from each CDR3. D genes are given only for firm matches.

>TRBV5-1|TRBD1|TRBJ2-7
ASSPTIPGQGDEQY
>TRBV18|NA|TRBJ1-1
ASSPPGGLDSEAF
>TRBV2|NA|TRBJ2-5
ASKWGGQTQY
>TRBV5-5|NA|TRBJ2-7
ASSLVTGRTGSYEQY
>TRBV5-8|NA|TRBJ1-4
ASSSGQTPTNEKLF
>TRBV5-1|NA|TRBJ1-2
ASSPRGVNYGYT
>TRBV9|NA|TRBJ2-5
ASSVESGNIQETQY
>TRBV10-3|TRBD2|TRBJ2-7
AISTPAGMTSSYEQY
>TRBV4-2|TRBD1|TRBJ1-2
ASSQDTGAYGYT
>TRBV7-2|NA|TRBJ1-2
ASSLDPGGSANYGYT
>TRBV10-3|TRBD2|TRBJ2-1
AISEHGLAYNEQF
>TRBV28|TRBD1|TRBJ1-5
ASSLGQDSQH
>TRBV27|NA|TRBJ2-6
ASSSLANVLT
>TRBV5-1|TRBD1|TRBJ1-4
ASSHGQGNEKLF
>TRBV6-5|NA|TRBJ1-1
ASSLTTGEAF
>TRBV9|TRBD1|TRBJ1-1
ASSPGTVNTEAF
>TRBV2|NA|TRBJ1-2
ATGQPYGYT
>TRBV13|TRBD2|TRBJ2-5
ASRGRVRLQETQY
>TRBV19|TRBD2|TRBJ2-1
ASSILLGGGTYNEQF
>TRBV9|NA|TRBJ1-1
ASSDTRDKVYTEAF
>TRBV5-1|TRBD1|TRBJ2-5
ASSLSRSGGPSQETQY
>TRBV6-1|NA|TRBJ1-2
ASSEAHSQGGGYT
>TRBV6-5|NA|TRBJ1-5
ASRGRDYSNQPQH
>TRBV5-1|NA|TRBJ1-2
ASSSEGGRYGYT
>TRBV7-9|NA|TRBJ1-4
ASSRQGLTNEKLF
>TRBV4-1|NA|TRBJ1-6
ASSQEPTGFGAPLH
>TRBV12-3/TRBV12-4|NA|TRBJ1-1
ASSLRGFTEAF
>TRBV9|NA|TRBJ2-7
ASSVRSETYEQY
>TRBV7-8|NA|TRBJ1-1
ASSLARRNTEAF
>TRBV11-2|TRBD1|TRBJ2-7
ASSLGTGYFEQY
>TRBV5-5|NA|TRBJ1-1
ASSFGDMNTEAF
>TRBV19|TRBD1|TRBJ2-2
ASRWGQQNTGELF
>TRBV5-6|TRBD1|TRBJ2-2
ASSLGGGPGELF
>TRBV28|NA|TRBJ1-5
ASSLFREYSNQPQH
>TRBV7-6|NA|TRBJ1-3
ASSQPRGFGGNTIY
>TRBV9|NA|TRBJ2-5
ASSPQGGQETQY
>TRBV4-1|NA|TRBJ2-5
ASSQSHGSQETQY
>TRBV14|NA|TRBJ2-2
ATVENTGELF
>TRBV4-2|TRBD1|TRBJ1-5
ASSRTGTGGSYSNQPQH
>TRBV5-1|NA|TRBJ2-3
ASSLDSVSTDTQY
>TRBV28|NA|TRBJ2-5
ASSSPGTPQETQY
>TRBV5-1|NA|TRBJ2-5
ASSLDGEETQY
>TRBV3-1/TRBV3-2|NA|TRBJ1-5
ASSQAGWGGRGPQH
>TRBV7-9|NA|TRBJ2-3
ASSKPGRTDTQY
>TRBV4-1|TRBD1|TRBJ2-7
ASSQAWDSPYEQY
>TRBV27|NA|TRBJ2-7
ASSFQGIYEQY
>TRBV23-1|NA|TRBJ1-6
ASSQPGLRVNNNSPLH
>TRBV2|TRBD1|TRBJ1-3
ASSDSGTGGNTIY
>TRBV4-3|TRBD2|TRBJ2-5
ASSQFGGYETQY
>TRBV7-9|TRBD2|TRBJ2-3
ASSLPERGGVGDTQY
>TRBV18|TRBD1|TRBJ1-4
ASSRDRGVELF
>TRBV9|NA|TRBJ2-7
ASSVVSQGGEQY
>TRBV27|TRBD1|TRBJ1-1
ASSLYTRGSTEAF
>TRBV10-3|TRBD2|TRBJ2-1
AIVKGRESYNEQF